This T cell receptor beta chain was sequenced during a study of shared T cell receptors in the human thymus. Trimming removed 3 bases at V and 8 bases at J, with 24 bases between. The CDR3 totals 17 residues. Germline V CDR1 and CDR2: LNHDA, SQIVND (reference sequence). TCRdb keeps only in-frame clones here, not all; method: immunoSEQ multiplex PCR. The sample has some 660,000 clones; 70% to 90% are singletons. The sample was also reused in another study, on human thymus T cells. As reported in that work: Those donating were healthy Finnish infants in corrective surgery for congenital heart defects. Corrective heart surgery yielded the resections from which the thymus tissue came. Repertoires sampled from thymus and blood appeared biased in V and J gene usage. Unrelated individuals reportedly shared highly overlapping thymic TCR repertoires.

Source material: thymocytes. The chain combines TRBV19 with TRBJ2-3; tentative D call: TRBD2 (6 bases). The sequence came from a boy under three years old with a congenital heart defect. Written as DNA, the CDR3 is TGTGCCAGTAGTATGAGAGACTGGACTAACCACAGACCTACGCAGTATTTT. It translates to CASSMRDWTNHRPTQYF.